Below, 24 T cell receptor beta chains from the same sample are listed, as sequenced in a study of CD4+ T cells in melanoma. Method: immunoSEQ multiplex PCR; TCRdb's copy keeps in-frame clones and lacks some. The sample contains roughly 16,000 clones, approximately 76% of which appear only once. Sequenced input: cells from a culture (not recorded whether cultured in vitro). The receptors derive from a human donor with melanoma.

The J gene is TRBJ1-1, the V gene TRBV5-1; TRBD1 aligns across 9 bases. The V segment lost 4 bases and the J segment 0 bases; nucleotides outside the gene matches: 4. From germline, CDR1 is SGHRS and CDR2 YFSETQ. This CDR3 region has 15 residues. The CDR3 here is CASSRGTGMNTEAFF. The CDR3 DNA sequence: TGCGCCAGCAGCCGGGGGACAGGGATGAACACTGAAGCTTTCTTT.

The chain uses TRBV18 and TRBJ2-1, with D perhaps TRBD1 or TRBD2 (6 bases each). The CDR3 covers 16 residues. CDR1 and CDR2 (germline): KGHSH, LQKENI. Trimming took off 3 bases at V and 8 bases at J, with 20 bases between the two ends. The CDR3 sequence is CASSPEAGGARDEQFF. The DNA for the CDR3 is TGTGCCAGCTCACCCGAGGCCGGGGGCGCTCGGGATGAGCAGTTCTTC.

This chain uses TRBV29-1 with TRBJ2-3; weak D call: TRBD2 (5 bases). Germline V gene data show CDR1 as SQVTM and CDR2 as ANQGSEA. The V end was cut by 4 bases, the J end by 6 bases, with 8 bases between. The CDR3 sequence is 11 residues long. The CDR3 loop reads CSVVTGDTQYF. As DNA, the CDR3 is TGCAGCGTTGTGACGGGGGATACGCAGTATTTT.

The V call is TRBV11-2, the J call TRBJ2-1, with D unresolved. V dropped 0 bases and J dropped 2 bases, with 8 bases sitting between them. Germline CDR1 is SGHAT and CDR2 is FQNNGV. This CDR3 has 15 residues. CDR3 sequence (DNA): TGTGCCAGCAGCTTAGAAGGGTCCACCTACAATGAGCAGTTCTTC. Its protein product is CASSLEGSTYNEQFF.

This chain joins TRBV7-9 and TRBJ1-1, with D unresolved. The V gene's germline CDR1 is SEHNR and CDR2 FQNEAQ (reference sequence). This CDR3 region has 13 residues. V lost 1 base and J 4 bases, leaving 7 bases between the germline ends. The CDR3 DNA is TGTGCCAGCAGCTTAGAATGGAGCACTGAAGCTTTCTTT. Amino acids: CASSLEWSTEAFF.

This clone has a single count. This rearrangement joins TRBV6-5 to TRBJ2-7; D not resolved. V lost 7 bases to trimming and J lost 1 base, with 14 bases between them. CDR3 length: 14 residues. Germline CDR1 MNHEY, CDR2 SVGAGI. CDR3 protein: CASTVGPPSYEQYF. The DNA for the CDR3 is TGTGCCAGCACGGTTGGGCCGCCATCCTACGAGCAGTACTTC.

The chain has TRBV19 and TRBJ1-4; 7 positions match TRBD1. From germline, CDR1 is LNHDA and CDR2 SQIVND (reference sequence). The CDR3 contains 16 residues. V lost 3 bases and J lost 8; bases outside the gene matches: 12. The CDR3 DNA sequence: TGTGCCAGTAGTATGCGAGGACAGGCCTTTGCCGAAAAACTGTTTTTT. Protein product: CASSMRGQAFAEKLFF.

This clone has just a few counts. V is TRBV7-3 and J is TRBJ1-6; D call uncertain. Trimming cost V 5 bases and J 7 bases, with 9 bases left between them. The CDR3 length is 13 residues. Germline V gene sequence: CDR1 SGHTA, CDR2 FQGTGA. CDR3 bases: TGTGCCAGCAGCCAACATCCCAATTCACCCCTCCACTTT. Its protein is CASSQHPNSPLHF.

This chain connects TRBV6-6 to TRBJ2-3, with 9 bases that match TRBD2. Per germline, CDR1 MNHNY and CDR2 SVGAGI (reference sequence). There are 16 residues in the CDR3. J was trimmed by 1 base and V by 0 bases; bases with no gene match: 2. The CDR3 DNA follows: TGTGCCAGCAGTTACTCGGCGGGGGGGGGCACAGATACGCAGTATTTT. Residues: CASSYSAGGGTDTQYF.

The genes are TRBV27 and TRBJ1-2; D is possibly TRBD1 (5 bases). V lost 6 bases and J lost 8, with 13 bases in between. Germline loops: CDR1 MNHEY, CDR2 SMNVEV (reference sequence). This CDR3 contains 12 residues. CDR3 nucleotides: TGTGCCAGCAGAGAACCGGGACGAGGCTACACCTTC. This codes for CASREPGRGYTF.

The chain is built from TRBV30 and TRBJ2-3; unclear D gene. CDR1 is GTSNPN and CDR2 is SVGIG in the germline V gene (reference sequence). The germline V and J ends were trimmed by 3 bases and 6 bases, with 13 bases remaining between them. The CDR3 is 13 residues long. The CDR3, as DNA: TGTGCCTGGAGAGGAGTCTCCCTCGATACGCAGTATTTT. As protein: CAWRGVSLDTQYF.

CDR3 in amino acids: CATRINSYNSPLHF. DNA for the CDR3: TGTGCCACCAGAATAAACTCCTATAATTCACCCCTCCACTTT. The chain links TRBV27 to TRBJ1-6; no reliable D call. V shed 10 bases and J shed 0 bases, with 10 bases lying between them. Germline V gene lookup returns CDR1 MNHEY and CDR2 SMNVEV (reference sequence). This CDR3 region has 14 residues.

The J gene is TRBJ2-3, the V gene TRBV9, with 9 bases lining up with TRBD1. Germline V gene lookup returns CDR1 SGDLS and CDR2 YYNGEE. Losses at the gene ends were 2 bases for V and 7 bases for J; bases not matched to a gene: 2. This CDR3 comprises 13 residues. The DNA for the CDR3 is TGTGCCAGCAGCGTTACAGGGGGCTATACGCAGTATTTT. This codes for CASSVTGGYTQYF.

The rearrangement links TRBV5-4 to TRBJ1-4; D gene unclear. The V gene's germline CDR1 is SGHNT and CDR2 YYREEE (reference sequence). The CDR3 loop spans 15 amino acids. V lost 4 bases, J lost 4 bases, and 14 bases lay in between. CDR3 sequence reads: CASSRSGGNNEKLFF. DNA for the CDR3: TGTGCCAGCAGCCGCTCCGGAGGAAATAATGAAAAACTGTTTTTT.

This chain links TRBV5-4 with TRBJ2-1; no clear D gene. The ends were cut back, 0 bases at V and 5 bases at J, with 6 bases in the middle. The CDR3 has 13 amino acids. From germline, CDR1 is SGHNT and CDR2 YYREEE (reference sequence). CDR3 residues: CASSLGRNNEQFF. The CDR3 region has the DNA TGTGCCAGCAGCTTGGGTCGGAACAATGAGCAGTTCTTC.

This chain connects TRBV9 to TRBJ1-1; tentatively, D is TRBD1 (6 bases). Trimming left V 3 bases short and J 5 bases short, with 17 bases between. The CDR3 has 15 amino acids. CDR1 and CDR2 (germline): SGDLS, YYNGEE. CDR3 residues: CASSAQQGIGTEAFF. As DNA, the CDR3 is TGTGCCAGCAGCGCCCAACAGGGTATAGGGACTGAAGCTTTCTTT. Using reference TRBV9 and TRBJ1-1 for the parts outside the CDR3, the full variable domain is DSGVTQTPKHLITATGQRVTLRCSPRSGDLSVYWYQQSLDQGLQFLIQYYNGEERAKGNILERFSAQQFPDLHSELNLSSLELGDSALYFCASSAQQGIGTEAFFGQGTRLTVV.

This chain uses TRBV2 with TRBJ2-1, with D perhaps TRBD2 (5 bases). The V and J ends lost 4 bases and 0 bases respectively, with 7 bases between them. The germline gives CDR1 SNHLY, CDR2 FYNNEI. The CDR3 totals 14 residues. CDR3 in amino acids: CASSVGSSYNEQFF. Written as DNA, the CDR3 is TGTGCCAGCAGTGTTGGGAGCTCCTACAATGAGCAGTTCTTC. The full variable domain, its missing parts supplied by reference TRBV2 and TRBJ2-1, is EPEVTQTPSHQVTQMGQEVILRCVPISNHLYFYWYRQILGQKVEFLVSFYNNEISEKSEIFDDQFSVERPDGSNFTLKIRSTKLEDSAMYFCASSVGSSYNEQFFGPGTRLTVL.

The CDR3 DNA reads as TGTGCCAGCACCGAGGGGGTATGGCCTGAAGCTTTCTTT. It codes for CASTEGVWPEAFF. The chain recombines TRBV6-1 with TRBJ1-1; D might be TRBD1 (6 bases). Germline CDR1 is MNHNS and CDR2 is SASEGT. This CDR3 region has 13 residues. Trimming took off 7 bases at V and 6 bases at J, with 15 bases between the two ends.

The chain is built from TRBV2 and TRBJ1-5; D might be TRBD1 (5 bases). The CDR3 spans 14 residues. Per the germline V gene, CDR1 is SNHLY and CDR2 is FYNNEI. Trimming took off 5 bases at V and 7 bases at J, with 15 bases between the two ends. In DNA, the CDR3 is TGTGCCAGCAGTCGTTCAGGGTGGATGCAGCCCCAGCATTTT. As protein: CASSRSGWMQPQHF.

The J gene is TRBJ2-1, the V gene TRBV7-9; perhaps TRBD2 as D (5 bases). This CDR3 has 12 amino acids. Germline-derived CDR1 and CDR2 are SEHNR and FQNEAQ (reference sequence). Trimming shortened V by 5 bases and J by 10 bases, and 12 bases separated the two germline ends. CDR3 region: CASSPSEGEQFF. CDR3 nucleotides: TGTGCCAGCAGCCCAAGCGAGGGAGAGCAGTTCTTC.

The chain is built from TRBV10-1 and TRBJ2-7; 8 nucleotides match TRBD2. The CDR3 covers 12 residues. Germline CDR1 and CDR2: WNHNN and SYGVQD (reference sequence). J was trimmed by 6 bases and V by 3 bases; bases with no gene match: 1. The CDR3 sequence: CASSESGGEQYF. The DNA for the CDR3 is TGCGCCAGCAGTGAAAGCGGGGGCGAGCAGTACTTC.

This sequence joins TRBV7-9 and TRBJ2-3; D is ambiguous. Germline V gene data show CDR1 as SEHNR and CDR2 as FQNEAQ (reference sequence). V was pared by 5 bases and J by 3 bases, with 9 bases between. The CDR3 covers 13 residues. This chain's CDR3 is CASSLLRTDTQYF. CDR3 DNA sequence: TGTGCCAGCAGCCTTTTAAGGACAGATACGCAGTATTTT. The whole variable domain, filled in from reference TRBV7-9 and TRBJ2-3, reads DTGVSQNPRHKITKRGQNVTFRCDPISEHNRLYWYRQTLGQGPEFLTYFQNEAQLEKSRLLSDRFSAERPKGSFSTLEIQRTEQGDSAMYLCASSLLRTDTQYFGPGTRLTVL.

In this sample, this clone turned up once. CDR3 amino acids: CATSRGGATNEKLFF. In nucleotides, the CDR3 is TGTGCCACCAGCAGAGGGGGGGCAACTAATGAAAAACTGTTTTTT. The chain joins TRBV15 to TRBJ1-4; tentatively, D is TRBD1 (5 bases). The V gene lost 1 base and the J gene lost 0 bases, with 6 bases spanning the gap. The CDR3 sequence is 15 residues long. Germline assignment: CDR1 LNHNV and CDR2 YYDKDF (reference sequence). Full variable domain (remainder filled in from reference TRBV15 and TRBJ1-4): DAMVIQNPRYQVTQFGKPVTLSCSQTLNHNVMYWYQQKSSQAPKLLFHYYDKDFNNEADTPDNFQSRRPNTSFCFLDIRSPGLGDTAMYLCATSRGGATNEKLFFGSGTQLSVL.

The chain employs TRBV4-1 and TRBJ1-2, with D unresolved. There are 14 residues in the CDR3. Trimming pared 0 bases from V and 3 bases from J, leaving 8 bases between. Looked up from germline, CDR1 is MGHRA and CDR2 is YSYEKL. CDR3 loop: CASSQEPGYYGYTF. As DNA, the CDR3 is TGCGCCAGCAGCCAAGAACCGGGGTACTATGGCTACACCTTC.